The source of this T cell receptor beta chain is a study of regulatory T cells in long-lasting Graves disease. The time point denotes: newly diagnosed GD, antithyroid drugs for less than 3 months. TCR sequences were obtained from RNA taken from PBMCs. Through Arm-PCR of CDR3 regions and iRepertoire HTBI primers, TCR beta libraries were built. TCRdb re-derived calls from the multiplex PCR reads in MiXCR, one entry per CDR3 protein. Of about 620,000 distinct CDR3 sequences listed, approximately 15% are singletons. Trimming removed 0 bases from V and 1 base from J, with 6 bases in between. There are 14 residues in the CDR3. Looked up from germline, CDR1 is MNHEY and CDR2 is SVGEGT. This clonotype was seen more than once but under ten times. This sample also belongs to another study, concerning T cells in Graves' hyperthyroidism and ophthalmopathy. This second study notes: Ophthalmopathy prediction by the model preceded onset by a median approximately six months.

The chain has TRBV6-2 or TRBV6-3 and TRBJ1-1, with D hard to call. Sequenced here: peripheral blood mononuclear cells (PBMCs), sampled at new diagnosis, from a patient treated with antithyroid drugs. This TCR was recovered from a woman between 25 and 40 years old with Graves disease. CDR3 in DNA: TGTGCCAGCAGTTACTCCTGGGGGAACACTGAAGCTTTCTTT. Protein sequence: CASSYSWGNTEAFF.